This TCR beta chain was identified in a study of blood T cell repertoires in COVID-19. Losses at the gene ends were 6 bases for V and 5 bases for J; bases not matched to a gene: 6. CDR1 is SNHLY and CDR2 is FYNNEI in the germline V gene. The CDR3 totals 13 residues. Assay used: immunoSEQ multiplex PCR; TCRdb lists only in-frame clones, some missing. The repertoire holds about 230,000 clones, with around nine tenths as singletons. The sample consisted of PBMCs or T cells enriched from blood (not recorded which). The sequence was collected from a woman in her 30s with acute COVID-19. V usage is TRBV2 and J usage is TRBJ1-2, with 7 bases matching TRBD1. This CDR3 reads CASRSGQAYGYTF. In nucleotides, the CDR3 is TGTGCCAGCAGGAGCGGACAGGCTTATGGCTACACCTTC. The whole variable domain, filled in from reference TRBV2 and TRBJ1-2, reads EPEVTQTPSHQVTQMGQEVILRCVPISNHLYFYWYRQILGQKVEFLVSFYNNEISEKSEIFDDQFSVERPDGSNFTLKIRSTKLEDSAMYFCASRSGQAYGYTFGSGTRLTVV.